These T cell receptor beta chains were read from a single sample in a study of T cells in Graves' hyperthyroidism and ophthalmopathy. Each CDR3 protein is one row after TCRdb ran MiXCR on the multiplex PCR reads. In the table there are fewer than 550,000 distinct CDR3 sequences, roughly 14% of which are singletons. Sequencing was performed on blood. All receptors derive from a woman aged 18-29 years with Graves' hyperthyroidism. Both conserved end residues are part of each CDR3. Each record gives: V gene, J gene, clone size, D gene, CDR3 DNA, CDR3 protein. D genes are given only for firm matches. For some rows the clone size is stated as once, few or many, or as a class when expanded; others skip it.

>TRBV12-3/TRBV12-4|TRBJ2-4|NA|TRBD2
TGTGCCAGCAGTCCCCACGGGGAGGGGAACATTCAGTACTTC
CASSPHGEGNIQYF
>TRBV11-2|TRBJ2-2|many|NA
TGTGCCAGCAGCTTAGCCGGGACATACTTCGTTGACACCGGGGAGCTGTTTTTT
CASSLAGTYFVDTGELFF
>TRBV30|TRBJ2-2|many|NA
TGTGCCTGGAGTGTACATGGAATCGGGGAGCTGTTTTTT
CAWSVHGIGELFF
>TRBV7-9|TRBJ2-1|NA|NA
TGTGCCAGCAGCTTAAAGCTATATTTGAGCTCCTACAATGAGCAGTTCTTC
CASSLKLYLSSYNEQFF
>TRBV6-1|TRBJ2-5|many|TRBD2
TGTGCCAGCAGCCGGACTAGCGGGAGGCGTGAGACCCAGTACTTC
CASSRTSGRRETQYF
>TRBV10-3|TRBJ2-1|many|TRBD2
TGTGCCATCAATCCTAGCGGGAAGAATGAGCAGTTCTTC
CAINPSGKNEQFF
>TRBV11-2|TRBJ2-3|NA|TRBD1
TGTGCCAGCAGCAAGACAGGGTTTCCAGATACGCAGTATTTT
CASSKTGFPDTQYF
>TRBV7-2|TRBJ1-1|many|NA
TGTGCCAGCAGCCGTGACGTTTACACTGAAGCTTTCTTT
CASSRDVYTEAFF
>TRBV5-4|TRBJ2-3|many|NA
TGTGCCAGCAGCTTGGACTACCGAAGCACAGATACGCAGTATTTT
CASSLDYRSTDTQYF
>TRBV9|TRBJ1-6|many|TRBD1
TGTGCCAGCAGCCATCATCCTGACAGGGGCAATTCACCCCTCCACTTT
CASSHHPDRGNSPLHF
>TRBV9|TRBJ1-2|many|NA
TGTGCCAGCAGCGGAAACAGGGAATCGGTTGACTATGGCTACACCTTC
CASSGNRESVDYGYTF
>TRBV30|TRBJ2-7|few|NA
TGTGCCTGGAGTCTAGGTCGCGAGCAGTACTTC
CAWSLGREQYF
>TRBV5-5|TRBJ2-6|few|NA
TGTGCCAGCAGCGGGGTTGGGGCTGGGCCCAGGGTCCTGACTTTC
CASSGVGAGPRVLTF
>TRBV12-5|TRBJ2-5|many|TRBD2
TGTGCTAGTGGTATTACTAGCGGGAGGCCTCAAGAGACCCAGTACTTC
CASGITSGRPQETQYF
>TRBV4-1|TRBJ2-3|many|NA
TGCGCCAGCAGCCAAGAGGACCCGCTAGATACGCAGTATTTT
CASSQEDPLDTQYF
>TRBV2|TRBJ2-7|many|TRBD1
TGTGCCAGCAGTGACAGGGGGATATCCTACGAGCAGTACTTC
CASSDRGISYEQYF
>TRBV7-9|TRBJ1-6|few|TRBD1
TGTGCCAGCAGCTTAGGGGGACAGGGTTATAATTCACCCCTCCACTTT
CASSLGGQGYNSPLHF
>TRBV27|TRBJ1-3|many|NA
TGTGCCAGCAGTTTAATCTCCGGAACAGCCGGAAACACCATATATTTT
CASSLISGTAGNTIYF
>TRBV7-8|TRBJ2-4|many|NA
TGTGCCAGCACGCAAGGGAACAGACTAGCCAAAAACATTCAGTACTTC
CASTQGNRLAKNIQYF
>TRBV11-2|TRBJ2-1|many|TRBD2
TGTGCCAGCAGCTATAGCGGGAGTCGGGCTAATGAGCAGTTCTTC
CASSYSGSRANEQFF
>TRBV2|TRBJ2-1|many|TRBD1
TGTGCCAGCAGCGTCCTCCCGGGACAGGGGATGGTTGAGCAGTTCTTC
CASSVLPGQGMVEQFF
>TRBV19|TRBJ1-5|many|NA
TGTGCCAGTAGCAATCCGACCCGAAGGGGCAATCAGCCCCAGCATTTT
CASSNPTRRGNQPQHF
>TRBV29-1|TRBJ2-3|many|TRBD2
TGCAGCGTTGGGGTCCTAGCGGGACCCACAGATACGCAGTATTTT
CSVGVLAGPTDTQYF
>TRBV5-4|TRBJ1-2|few|NA
TGTGCCAGCAACTCCCAGGGGTCCTATGGCTACACCTTC
CASNSQGSYGYTF
>TRBV7-9|TRBJ1-2|NA|NA
TGTGCCAGCAGCTTAGTCCCGGAGGCCTATGGCTACACCTTC
CASSLVPEAYGYTF